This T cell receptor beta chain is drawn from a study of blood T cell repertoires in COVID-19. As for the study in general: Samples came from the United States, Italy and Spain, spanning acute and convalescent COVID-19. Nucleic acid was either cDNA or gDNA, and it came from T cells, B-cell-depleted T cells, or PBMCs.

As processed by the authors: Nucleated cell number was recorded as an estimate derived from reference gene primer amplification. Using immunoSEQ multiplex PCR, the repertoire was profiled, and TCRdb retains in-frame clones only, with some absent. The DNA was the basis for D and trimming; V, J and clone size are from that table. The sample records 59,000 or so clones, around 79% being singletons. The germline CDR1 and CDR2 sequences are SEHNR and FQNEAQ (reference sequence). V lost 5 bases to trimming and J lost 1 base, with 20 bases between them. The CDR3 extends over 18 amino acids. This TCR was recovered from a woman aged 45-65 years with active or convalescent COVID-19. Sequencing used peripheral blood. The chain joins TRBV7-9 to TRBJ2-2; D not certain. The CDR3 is CASSPIIYENRNTGELFF. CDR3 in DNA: TGTGCCAGCAGCCCAATCATTTACGAGAACCGGAACACCGGGGAGCTGTTTTTT.